These 16 T cell receptor beta chains share one sample of origin, sequenced in a study of blood T cell repertoires in COVID-19. Assay used: immunoSEQ multiplex PCR; TCRdb lists only in-frame clones, some missing. This table has roughly 180,000 clones, roughly 80% appearing once. Sequenced material: PBMCs or T cells enriched from blood (not recorded which). Receptors originate from a woman aged 35 to 49 with acute COVID-19.

The chain links TRBV6-4 to TRBJ1-2; D gene uncertain. The CDR3 extends over 16 amino acids. V shed 3 bases and J shed 4 bases, with 18 bases lying between them. The germline gives CDR1 MRHNA, CDR2 SNTAGT. The CDR3 sequence is CASSEVVGGYSYGYTF. DNA for the CDR3: TGTGCCAGCAGTGAGGTCGTTGGAGGGTATAGCTATGGCTACACCTTC.

The chain links TRBV30 to TRBJ1-5, with D unresolved. The germline gives CDR1 GTSNPN, CDR2 SVGIG (reference sequence). This CDR3 contains 10 residues. The V and J ends lost 4 bases and 11 bases respectively, with 9 bases between them. For the CDR3, the DNA is TGTGCCTGGACGGACGGGGCCCAGCATTTT. Encoded protein: CAWTDGAQHF.

The chain is built from TRBV5-1 and TRBJ2-7; a weak D match, TRBD2 (5 bases). Germline values: CDR1 SGHRS, CDR2 YFSETQ. Trimming took 0 bases from V and 0 from J, leaving 7 bases between them. CDR3 length: 14 residues. CDR3 amino acids: CASSLERSSYEQYF. In DNA, the CDR3 is TGCGCCAGCAGCTTGGAGCGGAGCTCCTACGAGCAGTACTTC.

The V and J genes are TRBV5-6 and TRBJ1-6; possible D gene TRBD1, 6 bases. Between the trimmed V and J ends, which lost 4 bases and 9 bases, there was a span of 11 bases. This CDR3 is built from 13 residues. CDR1 SGHDT and CDR2 YYEEEE come from the germline V gene. Written as DNA, the CDR3 is TGTGCCAGCAGCGAAACAGGGATTTCACCCCTCCACTTT. It is translated as CASSETGISPLHF.

This chain joins TRBV19 and TRBJ2-3, with D tentatively TRBD2 (6 bases). The V end lost 7 bases, the J end lost 3 bases, and 11 bases lay between the germline ends. CDR1 and CDR2 from the germline V gene are LNHDA and SQIVND (reference sequence). The CDR3 contains 13 residues. The DNA of the CDR3 is TGTGCCAGTAAGGGAGGCGGAACAGATACGCAGTATTTT. It is translated as CASKGGGTDTQYF. The entire variable domain, with the rest obtained from reference TRBV19 and TRBJ2-3, is as follows: DGGITQSPKYLFRKEGQNVTLSCEQNLNHDAMYWYRQDPGQGLRLIYYSQIVNDFQKGDIAEGYSVSREKKESFPLTVTSAQKNPTAFYLCASKGGGTDTQYFGPGTRLTVL.

The V call is TRBV4-2, the J call TRBJ2-2; 7 bases are shared with TRBD1. CDR1 and CDR2 (germline): LGHNA, YNFKEQ. Trimming at V came to 2 bases and at J to 3 bases, leaving 3 bases not matched to a gene. The CDR3 sequence is 15 residues long. Written as DNA, the CDR3 is TGTGCCAGCAGCCAAACAGGGGATTACACCGGGGAGCTGTTTTTT. This encodes CASSQTGDYTGELFF.

The genes are TRBV2 and TRBJ2-7, with 8 bases fitting TRBD1. From germline, CDR1 is SNHLY and CDR2 FYNNEI. V gave up 6 bases and J gave up 2 bases; unmatched junction bases: 3. The CDR3 has 13 amino acids. The CDR3 loop reads CASRGQGTYEQYF. The CDR3 bases are TGTGCCAGCAGAGGACAGGGAACCTACGAGCAGTACTTC.

As regards this clone: Other DNA sequences of this sample code for an identical CDR3. The chain recombines TRBV5-1 with TRBJ2-3, with 8 bases that match TRBD2. There are 15 residues in the CDR3. Germline V CDR1 and CDR2: SGHRS, YFSETQ. The junction had 2 bases not matched to a gene; V was cut back by 2 bases and J by 0 bases. The CDR3 nucleotides read TGCGCCAGCAGCTTAAGCGGGAGTAGCACAGATACGCAGTATTTT. Protein sequence: CASSLSGSSTDTQYF. The entire variable domain, with the rest obtained from reference TRBV5-1 and TRBJ2-3, is as follows: KAGVTQTPRYLIKTRGQQVTLSCSPISGHRSVSWYQQTPGQGLQFLFEYFSETQRNKGNFPGRFSGRQFSNSRSEMNVSTLELGDSALYLCASSLSGSSTDTQYFGPGTRLTVL.

The chain couples TRBV7-9 to TRBJ2-1; 8 bases agree with TRBD2. This CDR3 comprises 15 residues. V dropped 1 base and J dropped 7; count of bases not matched to a gene: 6. Germline CDR1 is SEHNR and CDR2 is FQNEAQ (reference sequence). The CDR3 region has the DNA TGTGCCAGCAGCTTAGAAGCGGGAGTGAGAAATGAGCAGTTCTTC. It yields the protein CASSLEAGVRNEQFF.

This clone was detected a few times. V is TRBV7-9 and J is TRBJ1-6; D remains ambiguous. The length of the CDR3 is 13 residues. Trimming took 1 base from V and 13 from J, leaving 11 bases between them. Per the germline V gene, CDR1 is SEHNR and CDR2 is FQNEAQ (reference sequence). The CDR3 sequence: CASSLGTALPLHF. CDR3 nucleotide sequence: TGTGCCAGCAGCTTAGGGACTGCCCTGCCCCTCCACTTT.

The V and J genes are TRBV18 and TRBJ2-2; the D is unclear. In germline, CDR1 is KGHSH, CDR2 LQKENI. V shed 4 bases and J shed 3 bases, with 9 bases lying between them. This CDR3 is 14 amino acids long. CDR3 nucleotide sequence: TGTGCCAGCTCACGAGCAAGTGACACCGGGGAGCTGTTTTTT. Protein sequence: CASSRASDTGELFF.

The chain recombines TRBV6-5 with TRBJ1-5; D unresolved. Germline CDR1 is MNHEY and CDR2 is SVGAGI. The CDR3 consists of 15 residues. Trimming took off 7 bases at V and 5 bases at J, with 18 bases between the two ends. CDR3 in DNA: TGTGCCAGCAACGCCGGCCTGTATGGAGATCAGCCCCAGCATTTT. Protein sequence: CASNAGLYGDQPQHF.

The chain employs TRBV2 and TRBJ2-3, with TRBD2 matching 8 bases. Trimming cost V 6 bases and J 1 base; bases outside gene matches: 6. The CDR3 covers 15 residues. Germline V gene lookup returns CDR1 SNHLY and CDR2 FYNNEI. CDR3: CASRVSGKGTDTQYF. The CDR3, as DNA: TGTGCCAGCAGGGTTAGCGGGAAGGGCACAGATACGCAGTATTTT.

This chain links TRBV12-5 with TRBJ1-6; 7 bases map to TRBD1. The CDR3 has 17 amino acids. In germline, CDR1 is LGHNT, CDR2 FRNRAP. Trimming took 0 bases from V and 10 from J; bases not matched to a gene: 12. The CDR3 is CASGLVGGGDRGSPLHF. In DNA form, the CDR3 reads TGTGCTAGTGGTTTGGTAGGGGGCGGGGACCGAGGCTCACCCCTCCACTTT.

V and J are TRBV11-1 and TRBJ2-3, with 10 positions matching TRBD2. CDR1 and CDR2 from the germline V gene are SGHAT and FQDESV (reference sequence). V lost 1 base and J lost 5; bases outside the gene matches: 6. The CDR3 runs to 16 residues. The CDR3 sequence is CASSLGLAGGGDTQYF. DNA of the CDR3: TGTGCCAGCAGCTTAGGTTTAGCGGGAGGTGGAGATACGCAGTATTTT.

This clone has only one observation. The chain carries TRBV19 and TRBJ2-2, with a weak D call TRBD1 (6 bases). This CDR3 region has 15 residues. V lost 4 bases and J 0 bases, leaving 9 bases between the germline ends. CDR1 LNHDA and CDR2 SQIVND come from the germline V gene (reference sequence). CDR3 protein: CASSKQGTNTGELFF. The CDR3 DNA reads TGTGCCAGTAGTAAACAGGGCACGAACACCGGGGAGCTGTTTTTT.